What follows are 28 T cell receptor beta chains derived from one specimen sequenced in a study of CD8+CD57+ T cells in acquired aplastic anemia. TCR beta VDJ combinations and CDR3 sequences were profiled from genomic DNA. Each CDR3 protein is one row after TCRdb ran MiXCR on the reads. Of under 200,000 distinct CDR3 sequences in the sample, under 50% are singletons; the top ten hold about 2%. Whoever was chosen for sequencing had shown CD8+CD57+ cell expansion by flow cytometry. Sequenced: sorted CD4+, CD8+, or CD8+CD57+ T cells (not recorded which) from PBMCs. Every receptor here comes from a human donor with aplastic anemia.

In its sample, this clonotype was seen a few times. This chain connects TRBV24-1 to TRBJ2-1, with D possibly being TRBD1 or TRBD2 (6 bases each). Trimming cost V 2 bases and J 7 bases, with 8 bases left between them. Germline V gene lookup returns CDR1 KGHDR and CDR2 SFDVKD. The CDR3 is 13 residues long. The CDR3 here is CATSDWGANEQFF. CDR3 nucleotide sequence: TGTGCCACCAGTGATTGGGGGGCGAATGAGCAGTTCTTC.

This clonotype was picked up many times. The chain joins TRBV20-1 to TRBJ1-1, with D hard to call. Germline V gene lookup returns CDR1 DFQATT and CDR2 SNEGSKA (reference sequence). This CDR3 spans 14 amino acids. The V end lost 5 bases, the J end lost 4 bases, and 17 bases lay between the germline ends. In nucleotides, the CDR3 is TGCAGTGCTTCGCGGGCAGGTGGGGTCACTGAAGCTTTCTTT. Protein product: CSASRAGGVTEAFF.

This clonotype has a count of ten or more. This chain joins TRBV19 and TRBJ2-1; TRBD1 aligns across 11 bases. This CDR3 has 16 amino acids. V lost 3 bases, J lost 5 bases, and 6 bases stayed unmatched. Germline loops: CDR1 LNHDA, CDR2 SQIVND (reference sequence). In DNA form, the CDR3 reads TGTGCCAGTAGTATGGACTCGGACAGGGGGCACAATGAGCAGTTCTTC. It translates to CASSMDSDRGHNEQFF.

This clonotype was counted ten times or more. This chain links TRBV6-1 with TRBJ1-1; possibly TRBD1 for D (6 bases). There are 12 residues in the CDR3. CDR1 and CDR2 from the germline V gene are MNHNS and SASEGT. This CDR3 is CASPGVNTEAFF. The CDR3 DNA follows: TGTGCGTCGCCAGGGGTGAACACTGAAGCTTTCTTT.

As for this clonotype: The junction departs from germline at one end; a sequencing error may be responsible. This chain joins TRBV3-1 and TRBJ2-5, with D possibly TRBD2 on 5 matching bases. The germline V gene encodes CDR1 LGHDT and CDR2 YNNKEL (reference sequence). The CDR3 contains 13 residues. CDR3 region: CASSHDYKEAQYF. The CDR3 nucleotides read TGTGCCAGCAGCCATGACTACAAAGAGGCCCAGTACTTC.

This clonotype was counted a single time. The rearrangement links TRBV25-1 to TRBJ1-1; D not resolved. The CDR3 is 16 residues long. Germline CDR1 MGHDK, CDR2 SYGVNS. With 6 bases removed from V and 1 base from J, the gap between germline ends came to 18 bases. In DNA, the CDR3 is TGTGCCAGCAGCAGCCGACACGAGGTGGCGAACACTGAAGCTTTCTTT. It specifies CASSSRHEVANTEAFF.

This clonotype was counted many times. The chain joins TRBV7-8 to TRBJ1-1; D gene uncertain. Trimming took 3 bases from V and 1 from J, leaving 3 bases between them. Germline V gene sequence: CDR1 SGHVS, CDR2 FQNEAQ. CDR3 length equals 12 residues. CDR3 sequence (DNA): TGTGCCAGCAGCTTTGGGAACACTGAAGCTTTCTTT. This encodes CASSFGNTEAFF.

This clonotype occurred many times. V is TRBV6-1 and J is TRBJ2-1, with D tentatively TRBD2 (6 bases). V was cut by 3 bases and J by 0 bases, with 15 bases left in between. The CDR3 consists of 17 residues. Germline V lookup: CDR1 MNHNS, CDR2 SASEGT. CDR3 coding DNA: TGTGCCAGCAGTGACCAACCGGCGGGGAGCTCCTACAATGAGCAGTTCTTC. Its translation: CASSDQPAGSSYNEQFF.

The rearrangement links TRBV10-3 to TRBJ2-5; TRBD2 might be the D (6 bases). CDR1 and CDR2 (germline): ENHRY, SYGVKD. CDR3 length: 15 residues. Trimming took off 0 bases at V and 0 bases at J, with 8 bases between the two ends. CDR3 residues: CAISESEGYQETQYF. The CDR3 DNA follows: TGTGCCATCAGTGAGTCGGAGGGATACCAAGAGACCCAGTACTTC.

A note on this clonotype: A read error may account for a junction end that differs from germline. CDR3 amino acids: CASSDTSLRNF. The CDR3 DNA reads as TGTGCCAGCAGTGACACCTCGCTCAGGAACTTC. V usage is TRBV6-2 or TRBV6-3 and J usage is TRBJ2-7; no clear D. Germline V gene sequence: CDR1 MNHEY, CDR2 SVGEGT. The CDR3 covers 11 residues.

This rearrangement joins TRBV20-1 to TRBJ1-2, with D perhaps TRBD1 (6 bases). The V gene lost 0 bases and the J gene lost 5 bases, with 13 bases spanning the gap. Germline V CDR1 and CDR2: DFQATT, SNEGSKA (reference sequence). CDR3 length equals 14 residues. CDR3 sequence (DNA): TGCAGTGCTAGAGAAAGGGGGGCCTCTTATGGCTACACCTTC. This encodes CSARERGASYGYTF.

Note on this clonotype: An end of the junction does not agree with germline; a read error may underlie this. CDR3 amino acids: CAISRGVQVAYDEKFF. In DNA, the CDR3 is TGTGCCATCAGCCGCGGGGTCCAGGTCGCCTACGATGAGAAGTTCTTC. The rearrangement joins TRBV10-3 to TRBJ2-1, with TRBD2 as a possible D gene (6 bases). The germline CDR1 and CDR2 sequences are ENHRY and SYGVKD. This CDR3 region has 16 residues.

This CDR3 is CASSLVGTGVTQYF. The CDR3 DNA reads TGTGCCAGCAGCTTGGTGGGGACAGGGGTGACCCAGTACTTC. The chain couples TRBV5-8 to TRBJ2-5; 10 positions agree with TRBD1. The germline CDR1 and CDR2 sequences are SGHTS and YDEGEE. The CDR3 is made up of 14 amino acids. V lost 0 bases to trimming and J lost 7 bases; unmatched junction nucleotides: 3.

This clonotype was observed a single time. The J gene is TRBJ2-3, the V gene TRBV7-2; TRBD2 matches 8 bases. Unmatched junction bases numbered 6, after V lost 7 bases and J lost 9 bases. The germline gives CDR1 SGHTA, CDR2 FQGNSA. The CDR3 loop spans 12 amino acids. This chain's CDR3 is CASKQGLETQYF. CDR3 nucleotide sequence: TGTGCCAGCAAACAGGGACTAGAAACGCAGTATTTT.

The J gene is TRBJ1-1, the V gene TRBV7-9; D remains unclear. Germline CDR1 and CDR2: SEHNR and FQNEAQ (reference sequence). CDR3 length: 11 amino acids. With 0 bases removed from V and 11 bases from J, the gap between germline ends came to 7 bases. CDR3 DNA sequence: TGTGCCAGCAGCTTAGCAGGGAAGGCTTTCTTT. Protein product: CASSLAGKAFF. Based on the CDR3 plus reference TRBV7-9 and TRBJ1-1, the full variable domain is DTGVSQNPRHKITKRGQNVTFRCDPISEHNRLYWYRQTLGQGPEFLTYFQNEAQLEKSRLLSDRFSAERPKGSFSTLEIQRTEQGDSAMYLCASSLAGKAFFGQGTRLTVV.

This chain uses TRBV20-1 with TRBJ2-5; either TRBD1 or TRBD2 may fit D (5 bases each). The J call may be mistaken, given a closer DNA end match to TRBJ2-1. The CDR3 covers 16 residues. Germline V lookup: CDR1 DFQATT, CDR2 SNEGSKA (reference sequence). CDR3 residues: CSARDSLSGRYNEQFF. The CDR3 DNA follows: TGCAGTGCTAGAGATTCTTTATCGGGGCGCTACAATGAGCAGTTCTTC.

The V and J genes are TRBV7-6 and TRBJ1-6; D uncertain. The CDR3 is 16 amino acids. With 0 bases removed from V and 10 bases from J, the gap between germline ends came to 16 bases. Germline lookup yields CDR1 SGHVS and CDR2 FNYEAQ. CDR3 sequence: CASSLAPGARSSPLHF. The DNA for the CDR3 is TGTGCCAGCAGCTTAGCGCCAGGCGCTCGCAGCTCACCCCTCCACTTT. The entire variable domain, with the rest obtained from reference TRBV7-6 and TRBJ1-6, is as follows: GAGVSQSPRYKVTKRGQDVALRCDPISGHVSLYWYRQALGQGPEFLTYFNYEAQQDKSGLPNDRFSAERPEGSISTLTIQRTEQRDSAMYRCASSLAPGARSSPLHFGNGTRLTVT.

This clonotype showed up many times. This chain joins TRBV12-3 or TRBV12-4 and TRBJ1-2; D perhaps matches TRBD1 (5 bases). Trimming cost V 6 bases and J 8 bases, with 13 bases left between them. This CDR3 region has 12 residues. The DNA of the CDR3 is TGTGCCAGCAGCCCAGTCAGGGACGGCTACACCTTC. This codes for CASSPVRDGYTF.

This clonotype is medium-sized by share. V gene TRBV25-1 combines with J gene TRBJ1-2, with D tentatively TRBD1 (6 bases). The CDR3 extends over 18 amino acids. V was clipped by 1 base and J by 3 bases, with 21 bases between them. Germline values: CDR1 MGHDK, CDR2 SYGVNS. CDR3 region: CASSESGGNRAGYYGYTF. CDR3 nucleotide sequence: TGTGCCAGCAGTGAATCGGGGGGAAACAGGGCCGGGTACTATGGCTACACCTTC.

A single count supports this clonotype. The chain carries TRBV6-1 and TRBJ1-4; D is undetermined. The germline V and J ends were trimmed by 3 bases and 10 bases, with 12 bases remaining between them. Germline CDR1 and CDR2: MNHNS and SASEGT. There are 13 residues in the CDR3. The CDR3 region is CASSDRRLRKLFF. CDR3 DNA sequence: TGTGCCAGCAGTGACAGGAGGCTCAGAAAACTGTTTTTT.

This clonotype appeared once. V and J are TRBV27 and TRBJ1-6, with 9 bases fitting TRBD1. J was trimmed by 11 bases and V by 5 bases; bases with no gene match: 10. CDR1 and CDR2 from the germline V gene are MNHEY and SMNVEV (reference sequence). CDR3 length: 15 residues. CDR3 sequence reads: CASSLSDRGRPPLHF. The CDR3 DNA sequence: TGTGCCAGCAGTCTCTCGGACAGGGGTAGGCCACCCCTCCACTTT.

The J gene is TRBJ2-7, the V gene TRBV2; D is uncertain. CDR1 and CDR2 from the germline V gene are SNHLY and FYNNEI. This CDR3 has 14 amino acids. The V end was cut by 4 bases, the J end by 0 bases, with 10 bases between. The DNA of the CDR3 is TGTGCCAGCAGTGGAACGTCAAGCTCCTACGAGCAGTACTTC. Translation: CASSGTSSSYEQYF.

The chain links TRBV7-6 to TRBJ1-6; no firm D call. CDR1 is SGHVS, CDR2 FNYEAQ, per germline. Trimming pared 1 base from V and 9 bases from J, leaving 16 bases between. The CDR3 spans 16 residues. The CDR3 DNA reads TGTGCCAGCAGCTTAGAGTCCTTATCTTCCGGTTCACCCCTCCACTTT. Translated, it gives CASSLESLSSGSPLHF.

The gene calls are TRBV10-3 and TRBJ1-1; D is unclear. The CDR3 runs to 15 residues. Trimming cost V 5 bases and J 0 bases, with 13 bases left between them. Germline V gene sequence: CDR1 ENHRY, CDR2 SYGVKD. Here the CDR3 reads CAISPGQALNTEAFF. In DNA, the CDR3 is TGTGCCATCAGTCCTGGGCAGGCGCTGAACACTGAAGCTTTCTTT.

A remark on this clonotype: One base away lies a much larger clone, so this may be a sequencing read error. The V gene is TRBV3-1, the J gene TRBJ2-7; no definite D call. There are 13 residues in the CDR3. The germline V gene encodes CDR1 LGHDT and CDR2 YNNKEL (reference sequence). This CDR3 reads CASSQDLFYERYF. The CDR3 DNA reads TGTGCCAGCAGCCAGGACCTTTTCTACGAGCGGTACTTC.

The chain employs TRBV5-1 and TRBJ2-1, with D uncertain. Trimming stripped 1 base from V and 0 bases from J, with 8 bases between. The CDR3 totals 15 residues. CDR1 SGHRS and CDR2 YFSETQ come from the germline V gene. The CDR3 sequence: CASSLRAGSYNEQFF. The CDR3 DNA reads TGCGCCAGCAGCTTGAGGGCCGGCTCCTACAATGAGCAGTTCTTC.

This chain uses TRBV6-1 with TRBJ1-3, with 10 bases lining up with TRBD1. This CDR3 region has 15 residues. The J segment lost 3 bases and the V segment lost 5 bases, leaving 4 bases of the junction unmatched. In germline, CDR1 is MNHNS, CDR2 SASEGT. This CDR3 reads CASSLDRGLGNTIYF. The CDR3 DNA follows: TGTGCCAGCAGTCTCGACAGGGGGCTTGGAAACACCATATATTTT.

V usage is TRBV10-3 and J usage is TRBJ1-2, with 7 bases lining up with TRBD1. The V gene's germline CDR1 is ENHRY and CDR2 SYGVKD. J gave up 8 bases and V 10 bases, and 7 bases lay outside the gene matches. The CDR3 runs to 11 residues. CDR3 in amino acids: CASRQGRGYTF. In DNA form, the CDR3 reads TGTGCCAGCAGACAGGGAAGAGGCTACACCTTC.